This T cell receptor beta chain appears in the sequencing data of a study of cytomegalovirus exposure and HLA in healthy donors. At the level of the study: Findings of an earlier analysis included under 140 million unique TCR beta sequences from about 180 million T cells. Overall study results and limits: CMV serostatus was the only immune exposure information that was available.

About this clone: The antigen is not known.

The CDR3 has 16 residues. The junction had 5 bases not matched to a gene; V was cut back by 0 bases and J by 0 bases. The germline V gene encodes CDR1 SGDLS and CDR2 YYNGEE. PCR involved 60 Vbeta and 13 Jbeta primers. The repertoire was sequenced with immunoSEQ multiplex PCR; TCRdb's copy has only in-frame clones and lacks some. The table lists 100,000 to 150,000 clones, roughly 68% of them singletons. This rearrangement joins TRBV9 to TRBJ2-7; 8 positions agree with TRBD2. The TCR sequence derives from a woman in her 50s in good health and CMV-seropositive. Sequenced: PBMCs. The CDR3 spells CASSVGAGVPSYEQYF. CDR3 nucleotides: TGTGCCAGCAGCGTAGGAGCGGGGGTGCCCTCCTACGAGCAGTACTTC.